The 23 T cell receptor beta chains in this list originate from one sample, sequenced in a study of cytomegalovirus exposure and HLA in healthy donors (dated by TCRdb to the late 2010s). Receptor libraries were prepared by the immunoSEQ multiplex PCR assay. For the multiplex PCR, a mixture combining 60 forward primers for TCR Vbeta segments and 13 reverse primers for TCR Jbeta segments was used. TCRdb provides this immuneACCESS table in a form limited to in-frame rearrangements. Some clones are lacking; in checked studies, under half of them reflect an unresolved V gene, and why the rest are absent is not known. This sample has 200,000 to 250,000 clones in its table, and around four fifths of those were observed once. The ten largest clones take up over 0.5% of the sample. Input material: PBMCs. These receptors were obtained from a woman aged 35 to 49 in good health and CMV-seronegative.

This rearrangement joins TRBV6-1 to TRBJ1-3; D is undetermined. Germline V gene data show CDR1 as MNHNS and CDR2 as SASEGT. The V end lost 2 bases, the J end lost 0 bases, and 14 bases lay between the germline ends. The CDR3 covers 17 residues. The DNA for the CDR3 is TGTGCCAGCAGTGAAAGGAGGGCCCGGACCTCTGGAAACACCATATATTTT. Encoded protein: CASSERRARTSGNTIYF.

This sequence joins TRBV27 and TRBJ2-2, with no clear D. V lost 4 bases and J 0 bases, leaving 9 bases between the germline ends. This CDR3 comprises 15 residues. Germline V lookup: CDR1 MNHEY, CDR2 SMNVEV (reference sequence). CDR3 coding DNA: TGTGCCAGCAGTTATGACATCCCGAACACCGGGGAGCTGTTTTTT. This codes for CASSYDIPNTGELFF.

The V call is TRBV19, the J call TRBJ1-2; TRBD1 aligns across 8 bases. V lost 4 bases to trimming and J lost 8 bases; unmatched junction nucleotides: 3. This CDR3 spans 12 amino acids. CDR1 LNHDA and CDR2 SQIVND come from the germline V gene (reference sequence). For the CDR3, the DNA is TGTGCCAGTAGTAGAGACAGGGGAGGCTACACCTTC. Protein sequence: CASSRDRGGYTF.

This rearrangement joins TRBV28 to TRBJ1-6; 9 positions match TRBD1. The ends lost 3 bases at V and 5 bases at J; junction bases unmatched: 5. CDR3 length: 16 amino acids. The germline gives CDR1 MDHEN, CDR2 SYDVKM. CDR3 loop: CASSFPTGGDNSPLHF. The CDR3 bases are TGTGCCAGCAGTTTCCCGACAGGGGGAGATAATTCACCCCTCCACTTT.

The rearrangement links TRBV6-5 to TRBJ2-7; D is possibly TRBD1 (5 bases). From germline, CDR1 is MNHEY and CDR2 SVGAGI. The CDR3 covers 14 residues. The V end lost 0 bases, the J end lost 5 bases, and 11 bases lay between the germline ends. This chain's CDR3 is CASSYSMQGNEQYF. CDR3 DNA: TGTGCCAGCAGTTACTCGATGCAGGGAAACGAGCAGTACTTC.

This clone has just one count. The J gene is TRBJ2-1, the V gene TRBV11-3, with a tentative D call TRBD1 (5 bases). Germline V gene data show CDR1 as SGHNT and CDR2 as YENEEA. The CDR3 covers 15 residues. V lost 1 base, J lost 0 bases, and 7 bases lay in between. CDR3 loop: CASSLVQGSYNEQFF. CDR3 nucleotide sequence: TGTGCCAGCAGCTTAGTGCAGGGCTCCTACAATGAGCAGTTCTTC.

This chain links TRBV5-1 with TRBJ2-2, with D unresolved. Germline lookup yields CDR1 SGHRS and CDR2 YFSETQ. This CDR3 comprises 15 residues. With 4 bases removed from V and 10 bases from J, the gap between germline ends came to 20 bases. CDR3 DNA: TGCGCCAGCAGCCTAGACGGGTACCCCGCGGCGGAGCTGTTTTTT. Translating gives CASSLDGYPAAELFF.

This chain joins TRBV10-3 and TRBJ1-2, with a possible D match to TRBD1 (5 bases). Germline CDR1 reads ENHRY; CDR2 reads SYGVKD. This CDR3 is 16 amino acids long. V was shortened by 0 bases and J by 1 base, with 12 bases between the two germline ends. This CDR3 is CAISESGRDGNYGYTF. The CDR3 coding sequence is TGTGCCATCAGTGAGTCGGGGAGGGACGGTAACTATGGCTACACCTTC.

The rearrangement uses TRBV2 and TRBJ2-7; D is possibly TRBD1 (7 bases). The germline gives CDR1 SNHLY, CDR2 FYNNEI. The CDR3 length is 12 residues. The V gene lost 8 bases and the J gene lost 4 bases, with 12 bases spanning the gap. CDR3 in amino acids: CASQGGVYEQYF. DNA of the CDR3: TGTGCCAGCCAGGGGGGAGTATACGAGCAGTACTTC.

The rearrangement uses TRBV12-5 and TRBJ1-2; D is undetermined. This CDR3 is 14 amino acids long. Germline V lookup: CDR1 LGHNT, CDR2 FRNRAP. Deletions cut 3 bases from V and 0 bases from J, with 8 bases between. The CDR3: CASGLLGANYGYTF. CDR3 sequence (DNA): TGTGCTAGTGGTTTACTAGGAGCTAACTATGGCTACACCTTC.

The CDR3 loop reads CASSPKRGGYEQYF. DNA of the CDR3: TGTGCCAGCAGCCCCAAGCGGGGGGGCTACGAGCAGTACTTC. The gene calls are TRBV7-8 and TRBJ2-7, with 10 nucleotides matching TRBD2. Germline lookup yields CDR1 SGHVS and CDR2 FQNEAQ. The ends lost 5 bases at V and 3 bases at J; junction bases unmatched: 4. The CDR3 is 14 residues long.

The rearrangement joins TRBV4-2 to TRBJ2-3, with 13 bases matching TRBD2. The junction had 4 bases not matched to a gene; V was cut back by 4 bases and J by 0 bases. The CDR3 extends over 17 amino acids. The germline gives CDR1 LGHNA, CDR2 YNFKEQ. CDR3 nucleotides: TGTGCCAGCAGCCCACTAGCGGGGGGGCTTAGCACAGATACGCAGTATTTT. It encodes CASSPLAGGLSTDTQYF.

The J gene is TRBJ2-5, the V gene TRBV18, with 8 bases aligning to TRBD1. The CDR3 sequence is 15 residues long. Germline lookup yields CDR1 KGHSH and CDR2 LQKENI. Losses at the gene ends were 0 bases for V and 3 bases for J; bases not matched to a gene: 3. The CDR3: CASSPPETGEETQYF. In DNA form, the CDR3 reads TGTGCCAGCTCACCACCGGAGACAGGGGAAGAGACCCAGTACTTC. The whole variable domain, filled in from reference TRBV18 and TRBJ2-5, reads NAGVMQNPRHLVRRRGQEARLRCSPMKGHSHVYWYRQLPEEGLKFMVYLQKENIIDESGMPKERFSAEFPKEGPSILRIQQVVRGDSAAYFCASSPPETGEETQYFGPGTRLLVL.

CDR3 DNA: TGTGCCTGGAGTGTACGAGAAGAGGAGCAGTACTTC. Translating it yields CAWSVREEEQYF. The V gene is TRBV30, the J gene TRBJ2-7, with D hard to call. V shed 0 bases and J shed 7 bases, with 10 bases lying between them. CDR1 GTSNPN and CDR2 SVGIG come from the germline V gene (reference sequence). The CDR3 sequence is 12 residues long.

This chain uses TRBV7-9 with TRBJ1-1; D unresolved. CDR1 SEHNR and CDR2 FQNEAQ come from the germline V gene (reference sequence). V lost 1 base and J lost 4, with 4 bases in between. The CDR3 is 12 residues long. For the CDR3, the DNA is TGTGCCAGCAGCTTAGGCAGCACTGAAGCTTTCTTT. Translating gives CASSLGSTEAFF.

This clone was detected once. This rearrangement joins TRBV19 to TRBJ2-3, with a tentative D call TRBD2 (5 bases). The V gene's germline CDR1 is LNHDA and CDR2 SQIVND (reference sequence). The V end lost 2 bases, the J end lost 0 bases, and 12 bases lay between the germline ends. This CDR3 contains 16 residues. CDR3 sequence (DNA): TGTGCCAGTAGTATACCCTCAGGAGGAAGCACAGATACGCAGTATTTT. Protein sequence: CASSIPSGGSTDTQYF.

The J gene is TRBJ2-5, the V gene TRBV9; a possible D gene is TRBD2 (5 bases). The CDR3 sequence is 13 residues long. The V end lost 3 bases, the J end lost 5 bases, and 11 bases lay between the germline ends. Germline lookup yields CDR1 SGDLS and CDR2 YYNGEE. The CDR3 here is CASSGGYRETQYF. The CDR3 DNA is TGTGCCAGCAGCGGAGGGTACCGGGAGACCCAGTACTTC.

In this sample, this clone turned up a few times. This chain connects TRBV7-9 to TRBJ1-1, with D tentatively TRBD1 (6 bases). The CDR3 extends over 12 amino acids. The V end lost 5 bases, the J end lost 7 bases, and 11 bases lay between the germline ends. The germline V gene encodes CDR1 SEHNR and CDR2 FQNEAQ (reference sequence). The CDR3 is CASSLEGVEAFF. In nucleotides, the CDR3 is TGTGCCAGCAGCCTAGAGGGGGTTGAAGCTTTCTTT.

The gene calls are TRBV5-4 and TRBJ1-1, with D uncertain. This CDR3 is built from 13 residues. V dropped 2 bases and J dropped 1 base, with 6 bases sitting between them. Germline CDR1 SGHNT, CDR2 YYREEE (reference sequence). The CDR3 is CASSFIKNTEAFF. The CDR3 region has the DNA TGTGCCAGCAGCTTTATTAAGAACACTGAAGCTTTCTTT.

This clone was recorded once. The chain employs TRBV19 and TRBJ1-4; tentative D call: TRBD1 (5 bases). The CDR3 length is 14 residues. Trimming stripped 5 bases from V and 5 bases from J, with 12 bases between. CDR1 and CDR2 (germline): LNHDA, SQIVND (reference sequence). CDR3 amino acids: CASSPRDLNEKLFF. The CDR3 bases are TGTGCCAGTAGTCCCAGGGATCTCAATGAAAAACTGTTTTTT.

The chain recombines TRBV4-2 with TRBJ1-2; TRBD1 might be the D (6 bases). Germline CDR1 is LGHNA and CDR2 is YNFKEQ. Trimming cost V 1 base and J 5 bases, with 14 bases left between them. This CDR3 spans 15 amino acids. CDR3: CASSQGGSQGYGYTF. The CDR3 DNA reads TGTGCCAGCAGCCAAGGGGGGTCACAGGGTTATGGCTACACCTTC.

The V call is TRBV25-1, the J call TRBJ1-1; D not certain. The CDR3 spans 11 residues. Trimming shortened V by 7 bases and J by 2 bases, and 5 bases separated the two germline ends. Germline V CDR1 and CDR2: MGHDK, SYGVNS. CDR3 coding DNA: TGTGCCAGCACTAAAAACACTGAAGCTTTCTTT. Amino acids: CASTKNTEAFF.

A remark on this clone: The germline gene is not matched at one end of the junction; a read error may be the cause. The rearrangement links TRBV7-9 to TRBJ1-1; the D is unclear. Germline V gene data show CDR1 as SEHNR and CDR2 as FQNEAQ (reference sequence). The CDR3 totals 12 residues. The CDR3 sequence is CSSSSPPGEAFF. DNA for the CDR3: TGTTCCAGCAGCTCCCCCCCGGGTGAAGCTTTCTTT.